This T cell receptor (beta chain) emerged from a study of post-analysis software for immune sequencing data. TCR beta libraries were prepared from cDNA with unique molecular identifiers. TCRdb ran MiXCR on the PCR reads and lists one entry per CDR3 protein. The table lists roughly 580,000 distinct CDR3 sequences, 40% to 50% of them singletons. Study conclusions and caveats: By F measure, samples from a shared preparation batch strongly co-clustered. Those with multiple sclerosis, the patient group, showed significantly lower normalized Chao1 diversity than controls.

To note about this clonotype: Its antigen is currently unknown.

The TCR originated in a girl between 5 and 17 years old with multiple sclerosis. Sample: blood.

The CDR3: CAWSPRAYEQYF. The CDR3, as DNA: TGTGCCTGGAGTCCCAGGGCCTACGAGCAGTACTTC. This chain connects TRBV30 to TRBJ2-7, with D tentatively TRBD1 (5 bases). The germline V gene encodes CDR1 GTSNPN and CDR2 SVGIG (reference sequence). There are 12 residues in the CDR3. The V gene lost 2 bases and the J gene lost 2 bases, with 7 bases spanning the gap.